The clone carrying this T cell receptor beta chain was seen only a few times. Antigen unknown. The sample belongs to a study of shared clonotypes between healthy human individuals. Study context: Donor composition was two women and three men, aged 18 to 49. Per-donor plates numbered three CD4 naive, three CD4 memory, two CD8 naive and one CD8 memory.

Method: immunoSEQ multiplex PCR; TCRdb's copy keeps in-frame clones and lacks some. The table lists over a million clones, 75% to 85% of them singletons, with 0.55% to 0.7% in the top ten. Regarding the study as a whole: Compared with memory subsets, naive subsets generally had larger estimated richness. Clonotypes shared by all four donors outscored non-shared clonotypes in generation probability.

Per germline, CDR1 KGHSH and CDR2 LQKENI. V dropped 4 bases and J dropped 1; count of bases not matched to a gene: 4. The CDR3 totals 16 residues. This chain joins TRBV18 and TRBJ1-1; TRBD1 matches at 12 bases. The sequenced sample consisted of memory CD4+ T cells from PBMCs. Subset defined: CD45RA-negative fraction. The clonotype comes from a man aged 18 to 35 in good health. Some clones in this sample may be carry-over from other donors' samples. The CDR3: CASSRGQGAGNTEAFF. The CDR3 DNA reads TGTGCCAGCTCACGGGGACAGGGGGCCGGGAACACTGAAGCTTTCTTT.